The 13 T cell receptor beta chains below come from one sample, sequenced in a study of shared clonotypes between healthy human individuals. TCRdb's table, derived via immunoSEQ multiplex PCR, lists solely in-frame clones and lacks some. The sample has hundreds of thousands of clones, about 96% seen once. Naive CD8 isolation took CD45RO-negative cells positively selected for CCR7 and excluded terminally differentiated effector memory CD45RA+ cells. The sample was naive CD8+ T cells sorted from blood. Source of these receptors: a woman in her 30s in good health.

Here the CDR3 reads CATSTRTGREDEKLFF. Written as DNA, the CDR3 is TGTGCCACCAGCACCCGAACAGGGAGAGAGGATGAAAAACTGTTTTTT. The chain employs TRBV15 and TRBJ1-4, with a weak D call TRBD1 (6 bases). Trimming stripped 4 bases from V and 6 bases from J, with 18 bases between. From germline, CDR1 is LNHNV and CDR2 YYDKDF (reference sequence). The CDR3 is 16 amino acids.

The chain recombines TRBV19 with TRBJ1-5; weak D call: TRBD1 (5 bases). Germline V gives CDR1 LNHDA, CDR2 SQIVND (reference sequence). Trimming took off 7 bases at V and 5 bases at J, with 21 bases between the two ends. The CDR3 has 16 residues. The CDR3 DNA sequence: TGTGCCAGTACCCTTTCCCTCGGGGGAATTGATCAGCCCCAGCATTTT. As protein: CASTLSLGGIDQPQHF.

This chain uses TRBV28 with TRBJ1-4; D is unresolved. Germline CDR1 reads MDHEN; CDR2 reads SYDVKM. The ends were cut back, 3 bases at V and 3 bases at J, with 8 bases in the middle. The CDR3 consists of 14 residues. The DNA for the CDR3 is TGTGCCAGCAGTTTCGCCGGTGCTAATGAAAAACTGTTTTTT. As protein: CASSFAGANEKLFF.

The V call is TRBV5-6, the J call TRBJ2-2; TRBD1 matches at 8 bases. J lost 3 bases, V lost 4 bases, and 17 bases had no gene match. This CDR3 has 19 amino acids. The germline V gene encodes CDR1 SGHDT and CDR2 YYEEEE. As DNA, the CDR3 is TGTGCCAGCAGCCTATTCCTACTCTCCGAGACAGGGGACACCGGGGAGCTGTTTTTT. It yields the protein CASSLFLLSETGDTGELFF. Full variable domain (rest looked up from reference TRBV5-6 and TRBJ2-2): DAGVTQSPTHLIKTRGQQVTLRCSPKSGHDTVSWYQQALGQGPQFIFQYYEEEERQRGNFPDRFSGHQFPNYSSELNVNALLLGDSALYLCASSLFLLSETGDTGELFFGEGSRLTVL.

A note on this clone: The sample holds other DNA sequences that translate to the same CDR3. This chain's CDR3 is CASTSTGGNQPQHF. The CDR3 DNA is TGTGCCAGCACCTCTACAGGGGGCAATCAGCCCCAGCATTTT. V gene TRBV27 combines with J gene TRBJ1-5; 7 bases match TRBD1. The CDR3 sequence is 14 residues long. The germline gives CDR1 MNHEY, CDR2 SMNVEV (reference sequence). Trimming cost V 7 bases and J 2 bases; bases outside gene matches: 5.

CDR3 bases: TGTGCCAGTAGTATCGCTAGCGGGAGTACCGAGCAGTACTTC. Its protein is CASSIASGSTEQYF. The chain joins TRBV19 to TRBJ2-7; the match to TRBD2 covers 10 bases. This CDR3 is 14 amino acids long. V lost 3 bases and J lost 6; bases outside the gene matches: 5. The V gene's germline CDR1 is LNHDA and CDR2 SQIVND (reference sequence).

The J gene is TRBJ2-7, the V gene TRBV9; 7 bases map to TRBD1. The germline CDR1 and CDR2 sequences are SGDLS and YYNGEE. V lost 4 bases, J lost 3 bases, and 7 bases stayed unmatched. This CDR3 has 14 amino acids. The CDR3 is CASSPTRGLYEQYF. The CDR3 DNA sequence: TGTGCCAGCAGCCCAACGAGGGGGCTCTACGAGCAGTACTTC.

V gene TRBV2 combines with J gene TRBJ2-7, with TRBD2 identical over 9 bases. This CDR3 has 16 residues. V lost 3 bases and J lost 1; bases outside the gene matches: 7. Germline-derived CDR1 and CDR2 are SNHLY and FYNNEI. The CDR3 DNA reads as TGTGCCAGCAGTGAGTTGGGCGGGAGGGGGTCCTACGAGCAGTACTTC. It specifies CASSELGGRGSYEQYF.

As DNA, the CDR3 is TGTGCCAGCGCCCCAACCCCCGGGACTAGCTTTGACTACGAGCAGTACTTC. As protein: CASAPTPGTSFDYEQYF. The chain has TRBV2 and TRBJ2-7; 9 nucleotides align to TRBD2. The CDR3 runs to 17 residues. The junction had 17 bases not matched to a gene; V was cut back by 8 bases and J by 3 bases. Germline values: CDR1 SNHLY, CDR2 FYNNEI.

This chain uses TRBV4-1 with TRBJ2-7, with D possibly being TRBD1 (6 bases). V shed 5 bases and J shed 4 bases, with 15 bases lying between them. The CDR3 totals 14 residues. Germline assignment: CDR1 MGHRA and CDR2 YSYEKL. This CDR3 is CASSSPGQVYEQYF. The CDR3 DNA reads TGCGCCAGCAGCTCCCCGGGACAAGTTTACGAGCAGTACTTC.

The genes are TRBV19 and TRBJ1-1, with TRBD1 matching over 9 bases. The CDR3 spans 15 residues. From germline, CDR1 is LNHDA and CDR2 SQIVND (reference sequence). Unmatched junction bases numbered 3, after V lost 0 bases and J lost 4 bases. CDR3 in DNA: TGTGCCAGTAGTATAGATCTGACAGGGGGCACTGAAGCTTTCTTT. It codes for CASSIDLTGGTEAFF.

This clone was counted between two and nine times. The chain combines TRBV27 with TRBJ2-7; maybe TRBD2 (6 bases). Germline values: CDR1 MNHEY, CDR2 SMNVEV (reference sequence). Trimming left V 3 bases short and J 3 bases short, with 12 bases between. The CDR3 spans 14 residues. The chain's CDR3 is CASSFGTANYEQYF. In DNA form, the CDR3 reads TGTGCCAGCAGTTTTGGGACTGCTAACTACGAGCAGTACTTC.

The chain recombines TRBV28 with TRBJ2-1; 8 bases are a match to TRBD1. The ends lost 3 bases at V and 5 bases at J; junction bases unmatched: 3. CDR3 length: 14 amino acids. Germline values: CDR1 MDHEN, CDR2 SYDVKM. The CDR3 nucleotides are TGTGCCAGCAGTTTGCGGGGACAGGACAATGAGCAGTTCTTC. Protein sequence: CASSLRGQDNEQFF.